These T cell receptor beta chains were read from a single sample in a study of technical replicates of blood from a handful of donors. Clones were read by immunoSEQ multiplex PCR, and TCRdb kept only the in-frame ones, dropping some. The table has some 71,000 clones, approximately 97% seen once. The sample taken for sequencing was T cells isolated from PBMCs. Receptors originate from a human donor in good health. Each CDR3 is given with its conserved first and last residue. D genes are given only for firm matches. A row's size may be missing; if present it is once, few, many or a size class.

cdr3_aa cdr3_nt cdr3_length clone_size j_call v_call d_call
CASSTTGTTNSPLHF TGTGCCAGCAGCACTACCGGGACAACTAATTCACCCCTCCACTTT 15 NA TRBJ1-6 TRBV9 NA
CAIRQGADTEAFF TGTGCCATCAGGCAGGGGGCGGACACTGAAGCTTTCTTT 13 NA TRBJ1-1 TRBV10-3 TRBD1
CASSIGPPDTIYTF TGTGCCAGTAGTATTGGGCCCCCGGACACAATCTACACCTTC 14 NA TRBJ1-2 TRBV19 NA
CASSSDRGYTEAFF TGTGCCAGCAGCTCTGACAGGGGGTACACTGAAGCTTTCTTT 14 NA TRBJ1-1 TRBV5-4 TRBD1
CASSLSLYYGYTF TGTGCCAGCAGCTTATCCCTCTACTATGGCTACACCTTC 13 NA TRBJ1-2 TRBV7-2 NA
CASRTGANTEAFF TGCGCCAGCCGGACAGGGGCAAACACTGAAGCTTTCTTT 13 NA TRBJ1-1 TRBV5-1 TRBD1
CATSEGSQGSYEQYF TGTGCCACCAGCGAGGGCTCACAGGGGTCCTACGAGCAGTACTTC 15 NA TRBJ2-7 TRBV15 TRBD1
CASSLDSYEQYF TGTGCCAGCTCACTTGACAGCTACGAGCAGTACTTC 12 NA TRBJ2-7 TRBV18 NA
CASRIRLRKGGATVYEQYF TGTGCCAGCAGGATACGCCTACGGAAGGGGGGGGCGACGGTCTACGAGCAGTACTTC 19 NA TRBJ2-7 TRBV27 NA
CASSLGEYAYEQYF TGTGCCAGCAGTCTGGGAGAATACGCCTACGAGCAGTACTTC 14 once TRBJ2-7 TRBV28 NA
CARRGRDEQYF TGTGCCAGAAGGGGTAGGGACGAGCAGTACTTC 11 NA TRBJ2-7 TRBV19 NA
CATTDSKNIQYF TGTGCCACCACGGACAGCAAAAACATTCAGTACTTC 12 NA TRBJ2-4 TRBV7-9 NA
CASSYGQYTDTQYF TGCGCCAGCAGCTACGGACAGTACACAGATACGCAGTATTTT 14 few TRBJ2-3 TRBV5-1 NA
CASSEIAQETQYF TGTGCCAGCAGTGAGATAGCGCAGGAGACCCAGTACTTC 13 once TRBJ2-5 TRBV25-1 NA
CASSLLTTGTISYEQYF TGTGCCAGCAGCCTGCTAACCACAGGGACCATCTCCTACGAGCAGTACTTC 17 NA TRBJ2-7 TRBV28 NA
CASSLEGAETQYF TGCGCCAGCAGCTTGGAGGGAGCGGAGACCCAGTACTTC 13 NA TRBJ2-5 TRBV5-1 NA
CASPNGVTEAFF TGTGCCAGCCCGAACGGGGTTACTGAAGCTTTCTTT 12 NA TRBJ1-1 TRBV6-1 NA
CASSLNRANVLTF TGTGCCAGCAGCTTAAATAGGGCCAACGTCCTGACTTTC 13 NA TRBJ2-6 TRBV7-6 NA
CASSNPTGLVQYF TGTGCCAGCAGCAACCCGACAGGTCTGGTGCAGTATTTT 13 NA TRBJ2-3 TRBV11-2 NA
CASSLRTSGGANTGELFF TGCGCCAGCAGCCTAAGGACTAGCGGGGGAGCGAACACCGGGGAGCTGTTTTTT 18 NA TRBJ2-2 TRBV5-1 TRBD2
CASSELEGDYGYTF TGTGCCAGCAGTGAATTAGAGGGGGACTATGGCTACACCTTC 14 NA TRBJ1-2 TRBV25-1 NA
CASRHIAGEMDEQFF TGTGCCAGCAGACATATAGCGGGAGAGATGGATGAGCAGTTCTTC 15 NA TRBJ2-1 TRBV6-5 TRBD2
CASSEIGTLYEQYF TGCGCCAGCAGTGAGATAGGGACTCTCTACGAGCAGTACTTC 14 NA TRBJ2-7 TRBV10-1 NA
CASSLVGVAYEQYF TGCGCCAGCAGCTTGGTAGGAGTTGCCTACGAGCAGTACTTC 14 NA TRBJ2-7 TRBV5-1 NA
CASSQTGMRYEQYF TGCGCCAGCAGCCAAACAGGGATGCGGTACGAGCAGTACTTC 14 NA TRBJ2-7 TRBV4-1 NA
CASSTTGQGQETQYF TGTGCCAGCAGTACCACGGGACAGGGCCAAGAGACCCAGTACTTC 15 NA TRBJ2-5 TRBV6-5 TRBD1
CASSLALTGYMNTEAFF TGTGCCAGCAGCTTAGCTCTGACAGGGTACATGAACACTGAAGCTTTCTTT 17 NA TRBJ1-1 TRBV7-9 TRBD1
CASSIQGGNVLTF TGTGCCAGTAGCATTCAGGGTGGCAACGTCCTGACTTTC 13 NA TRBJ2-6 TRBV19 NA
CASSFSAGGYTF TGTGCCAGCAGCTTTTCCGCGGGGGGCTACACCTTC 12 NA TRBJ1-2 TRBV7-9 NA
CASGLSYQPQHF TGTGCTAGTGGTTTGTCGTATCAGCCCCAGCATTTT 12 NA TRBJ1-5 TRBV12-5 NA
CASSEGLAGGEQYF TGTGCCAGCAGTGAGGGCCTAGCGGGCGGGGAGCAGTACTTC 14 NA TRBJ2-7 TRBV2 TRBD2
CASSPRTAWGYTF TGTGCCAGCAGTCCCCGGACAGCCTGGGGCTACACCTTC 13 NA TRBJ1-2 TRBV6-6 NA
CASSQGSGANVLTF TGTGCCAGCAGTCAGGGTTCGGGGGCCAACGTCCTGACTTTC 14 NA TRBJ2-6 TRBV28 NA
CASSSRWDPAGEYNEQFF TGTGCCAGCAGCTCCCGCTGGGATCCAGCGGGGGAGTACAATGAGCAGTTCTTC 18 NA TRBJ2-1 TRBV7-9 TRBD2
CASSVMASGRGTDTQYF TGTGCCAGCAGCGTAATGGCTAGCGGGAGAGGCACAGATACGCAGTATTTT 17 NA TRBJ2-3 TRBV9 TRBD2
CASKALVEYEKLFF TGTGCCAGCAAAGCTCTGGTTGAATATGAAAAACTGTTTTTT 14 NA TRBJ1-4 TRBV2 NA
CASSPWTGGSGANVLTF TGTGCCAGCAGCCCGTGGACAGGGGGCTCTGGGGCCAACGTCCTGACTTTC 17 NA TRBJ2-6 TRBV5-4 TRBD1
CASSPKLPDRTGTEAFF TGTGCCAGCAGTCCGAAGCTACCTGACAGGACGGGCACTGAAGCTTTCTTT 17 NA TRBJ1-1 TRBV27 NA
CATSRDRTVGPYEQYF TGTGCCACCAGCAGAGATCGGACAGTCGGGCCCTACGAGCAGTACTTC 16 NA TRBJ2-7 TRBV15 NA
CASSQSRGTGGSQPQHF TGCGCCAGCAGTCAATCCCGGGGGACAGGGGGCTCTCAGCCCCAGCATTTT 17 NA TRBJ1-5 TRBV23-1 TRBD1
CASHSGGTYGEQYF TGTGCCAGCCATTCGGGCGGGACTTATGGAGAGCAGTACTTC 14 NA TRBJ2-7 TRBV5-4 NA
CASHGGGSDTQYF TGCGCCAGCCACGGGGGAGGGTCAGATACGCAGTATTTT 13 NA TRBJ2-3 TRBV5-1 TRBD2
CASSQSDRARGYTF TGTGCCAGCAGTCAATCCGACAGGGCTCGCGGCTACACCTTC 14 NA TRBJ1-2 TRBV6-5 TRBD1
CAIMGLNTEAFF TGTGCCATCATGGGGCTGAACACTGAAGCTTTCTTT 12 NA TRBJ1-1 TRBV10-3 NA
CASSYAVSNQPQHF TGTGCCAGCAGTTACGCAGTCAGCAATCAGCCCCAGCATTTT 14 NA TRBJ1-5 TRBV6-5 NA
CASSLERPLGELFF TGTGCCAGCAGCTTAGAGCGTCCTCTCGGGGAGCTGTTTTTT 14 NA TRBJ2-2 TRBV7-6 NA